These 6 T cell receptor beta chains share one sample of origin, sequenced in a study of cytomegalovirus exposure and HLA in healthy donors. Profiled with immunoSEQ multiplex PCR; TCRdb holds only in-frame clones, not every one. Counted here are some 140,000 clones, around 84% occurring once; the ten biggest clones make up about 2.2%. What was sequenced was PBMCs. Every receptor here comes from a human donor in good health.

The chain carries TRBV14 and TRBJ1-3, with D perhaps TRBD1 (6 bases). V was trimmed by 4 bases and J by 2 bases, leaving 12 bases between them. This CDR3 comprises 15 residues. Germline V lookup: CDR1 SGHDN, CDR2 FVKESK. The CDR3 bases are TGTGCCAGCAGCCCCGACAGGATAGCTGGAAACACCATATATTTT. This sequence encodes CASSPDRIAGNTIYF.

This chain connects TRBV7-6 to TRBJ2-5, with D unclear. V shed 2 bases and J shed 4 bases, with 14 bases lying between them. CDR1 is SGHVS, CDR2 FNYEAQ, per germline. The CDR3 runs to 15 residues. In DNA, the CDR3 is TGTGCCAGCAGCTTAACTGCAGGCCCCCGAGAGACCCAGTACTTC. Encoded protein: CASSLTAGPRETQYF.

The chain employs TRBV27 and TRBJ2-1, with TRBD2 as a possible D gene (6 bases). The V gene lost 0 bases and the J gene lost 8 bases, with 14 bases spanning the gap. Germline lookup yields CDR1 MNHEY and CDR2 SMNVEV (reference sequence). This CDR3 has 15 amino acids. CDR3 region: CASSLSRGPRDEQFF. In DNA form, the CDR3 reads TGTGCCAGCAGTTTATCGCGGGGCCCGAGGGATGAGCAGTTCTTC.

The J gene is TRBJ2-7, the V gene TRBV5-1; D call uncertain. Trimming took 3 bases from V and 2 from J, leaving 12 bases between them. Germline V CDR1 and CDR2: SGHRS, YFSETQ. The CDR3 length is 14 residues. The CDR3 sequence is CASSSLGPAYEQYF. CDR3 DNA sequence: TGCGCCAGCAGCTCCCTTGGGCCAGCCTACGAGCAGTACTTC.

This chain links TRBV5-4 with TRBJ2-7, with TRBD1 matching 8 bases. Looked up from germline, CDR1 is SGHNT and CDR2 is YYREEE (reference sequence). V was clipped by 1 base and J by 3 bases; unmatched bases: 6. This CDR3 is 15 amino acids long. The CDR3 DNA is TGTGCCAGCAGCTTGCAGGGGGCGCGTAGCTACGAGCAGTACTTC. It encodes CASSLQGARSYEQYF.

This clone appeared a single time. CDR3 coding DNA: TGTGCCAGCAGCTTGACAGGAAGCGAGAGACAGCCCCAGCATTTT. As protein: CASSLTGSERQPQHF. This chain connects TRBV7-2 to TRBJ1-5; D might be TRBD1 (6 bases). V was trimmed by 3 bases and J by 7 bases, leaving 16 bases between them. The length of the CDR3 is 15 residues. CDR1 SGHTA and CDR2 FQGNSA come from the germline V gene.